The 22 T cell receptor beta chains presented below share a single source sample, sequenced in a study of blood T cell repertoires in COVID-19. Measured with immunoSEQ multiplex PCR; TCRdb has only the in-frame clones, and not every one. The profile shows about 46,000 clones, roughly 88% of them singletons. Sequenced: peripheral blood. The receptors shown here come from a human donor in a cohort sampled during active COVID-19. The donor label of this sample is uncertain.

The chain employs TRBV5-1 and TRBJ1-5, with D perhaps TRBD1 (6 bases). Looked up from germline, CDR1 is SGHRS and CDR2 is YFSETQ. This CDR3 region has 15 residues. The V gene lost 0 bases and the J gene lost 7 bases, with 14 bases spanning the gap. DNA for the CDR3: TGCGCCAGCAGCTTGGCCCCGGACAGCGCACAGCCCCAGCATTTT. Translated, it gives CASSLAPDSAQPQHF.

The chain has TRBV20-1 and TRBJ1-2, with D uncertain. V was pared by 3 bases and J by 4 bases, with 6 bases between. This CDR3 is 11 amino acids long. Germline loops: CDR1 DFQATT, CDR2 SNEGSKA (reference sequence). DNA for the CDR3: TGCAGTGCTAGGACAAGCTATGGCTACACCTTC. This gives the protein CSARTSYGYTF.

In this sample, this clone turned up once. J is TRBJ2-2 and V is TRBV7-9, with D unclear. This CDR3 region has 13 residues. The germline V and J ends were trimmed by 1 base and 9 bases, with 9 bases remaining between them. Germline CDR1 is SEHNR and CDR2 is FQNEAQ (reference sequence). CDR3 amino acids: CASSLDRVRELFF. The DNA of the CDR3 is TGTGCCAGCAGCTTAGATCGCGTGAGGGAGCTGTTTTTT.

The chain links TRBV2 to TRBJ2-6; TRBD1 aligns across 10 bases. V shed 6 bases and J 4 bases; nucleotides not matched to a gene: 6. The CDR3 has 16 amino acids. Per germline, CDR1 SNHLY and CDR2 FYNNEI. This CDR3 reads CASSDRGRVGANVLTF. The CDR3 DNA reads TGTGCCAGCAGCGACAGGGGGCGGGTGGGGGCCAACGTCCTGACTTTC.

The rearrangement uses TRBV9 and TRBJ2-3; 13 bases fit TRBD2. The CDR3 runs to 18 residues. CDR1 and CDR2 (germline): SGDLS, YYNGEE. The V segment lost 3 bases and the J segment 0 bases; nucleotides outside the gene matches: 7. This chain's CDR3 is CASSDRTSGGLSTDTQYF. CDR3 coding DNA: TGTGCCAGCAGCGACCGGACTAGCGGGGGCTTAAGCACAGATACGCAGTATTTT.

The chain couples TRBV6-4 to TRBJ1-3; TRBD1 matches 10 bases. The CDR3 consists of 17 residues. Per germline, CDR1 MRHNA and CDR2 SNTAGT. Unmatched junction bases numbered 8, after V lost 0 bases and J lost 6 bases. The CDR3 coding sequence is TGTGCCAGCAGTGACTCAAGGAGACAGGGGGCAGAAAACACCATATATTTT. Translated, it gives CASSDSRRQGAENTIYF.

V is TRBV6-2 or TRBV6-3 and J is TRBJ1-5; 9 bases align to TRBD1. Germline CDR1 reads MNHEY; CDR2 reads SVGEGT. CDR3 length: 17 residues. J lost 1 base, V lost 4 bases, and 8 bases had no gene match. In nucleotides, the CDR3 is TGTGCCAGCAGTTTCCCCACAGGGGGCGTAAGCAATCAGCCCCAGCATTTT. This codes for CASSFPTGGVSNQPQHF.

This clone was seen a few times. The chain links TRBV6-2 or TRBV6-3 to TRBJ1-5; possibly TRBD1 for D (5 bases). V dropped 4 bases and J dropped 5 bases, with 12 bases sitting between them. Germline V gene lookup returns CDR1 MNHEY and CDR2 SVGEGT. The CDR3 has 14 residues. The CDR3 spells CASSSSREDQPQHF. The CDR3 coding sequence is TGTGCCAGCAGTTCTAGCAGGGAGGATCAGCCCCAGCATTTT.

There are a few counts of this clone. V and J are TRBV28 and TRBJ1-2; D is undetermined. Deletions cut 6 bases from V and 1 base from J, with 12 bases between. This CDR3 is built from 14 residues. CDR1 is MDHEN and CDR2 is SYDVKM in the germline V gene. CDR3: CASRPRAYNYGYTF. CDR3 nucleotides: TGTGCCAGCAGACCCCGCGCGTATAACTATGGCTACACCTTC.

The J gene is TRBJ2-2, the V gene TRBV5-5; 7 positions match TRBD2. V lost 3 bases, J lost 5 bases, and 7 bases stayed unmatched. This CDR3 is built from 15 residues. Germline V gene sequence: CDR1 SGHKS, CDR2 YYEKEE (reference sequence). DNA of the CDR3: TGTGCCAGCAGCTGGGCCCCCGGGGGGACCGGGGAGCTGTTTTTT. Amino acids: CASSWAPGGTGELFF.

The chain carries TRBV6-2 or TRBV6-3 and TRBJ1-1; D ambiguous. V shed 3 bases and J shed 0 bases, with 14 bases lying between them. Germline V lookup: CDR1 MNHEY, CDR2 SVGEGT. The CDR3 runs to 16 residues. The CDR3 protein is CASSYEKRQMNTEAFF. The CDR3 nucleotides read TGTGCCAGCAGTTATGAAAAGCGGCAGATGAACACTGAAGCTTTCTTT.

This chain joins TRBV5-4 and TRBJ1-1; TRBD1 aligns across 8 bases. The ends lost 4 bases at V and 1 base at J; junction bases unmatched: 3. CDR3 length equals 14 residues. CDR1 and CDR2 (germline): SGHNT, YYREEE (reference sequence). CDR3 sequence: CASSPGTGNTEAFF. In nucleotides, the CDR3 is TGTGCCAGCAGCCCGGGGACAGGGAACACTGAAGCTTTCTTT.

The table lists this clone with a count of one. The rearrangement uses TRBV3-1 (or the pseudogene TRBV3-2) and TRBJ1-2; D uncertain. This CDR3 comprises 15 residues. CDR1 is LGHDT, CDR2 YNNKEL, per germline (reference sequence). Trimming stripped 0 bases from V and 2 bases from J, with 10 bases between. The CDR3 DNA is TGTGCCAGCAGCCAAGATCTAACCGAGAACTATGGCTACACCTTC. Its translation is CASSQDLTENYGYTF.

The chain couples TRBV6-6 to TRBJ2-7; D is ambiguous. The CDR3 is 13 amino acids. The V end was cut by 7 bases, the J end by 2 bases, with 12 bases between. Germline V gene lookup returns CDR1 MNHNY and CDR2 SVGAGI (reference sequence). In DNA, the CDR3 is TGTGCCAGCACCGCTTGGGCTACCTACGAGCAGTACTTC. Translated, it gives CASTAWATYEQYF.

The V gene is TRBV5-1, the J gene TRBJ1-1; D might be TRBD1 (6 bases). Germline values: CDR1 SGHRS, CDR2 YFSETQ. Trimming stripped 0 bases from V and 3 bases from J, with 9 bases between. The CDR3 length is 14 residues. The CDR3 DNA reads as TGCGCCAGCAGCTTGGATGGGGGCGACACTGAAGCTTTCTTT. It translates to CASSLDGGDTEAFF.

This clone turned up a few times. The chain recombines TRBV5-4 with TRBJ2-1; 9 bases are shared with TRBD2. The CDR3 is made up of 15 amino acids. Germline V gene data show CDR1 as SGHNT and CDR2 as YYREEE (reference sequence). Trimming took 0 bases from V and 6 from J; bases not matched to a gene: 4. CDR3 sequence: CASSLGRGGPNEQFF. DNA of the CDR3: TGTGCCAGCAGCTTGGGGCGGGGGGGCCCCAATGAGCAGTTCTTC.

The gene calls are TRBV29-1 and TRBJ2-1; D is perhaps TRBD1 (5 bases). The V end lost 0 bases, the J end lost 6 bases, and 6 bases lay between the germline ends. This CDR3 is 12 amino acids long. The germline CDR1 and CDR2 sequences are SQVTM and ANQGSEA. CDR3 nucleotides: TGCAGCGTTGAAGAGACAGCCAATGAGCAGTTCTTC. Translating gives CSVEETANEQFF.

This chain uses TRBV6-5 with TRBJ2-3; 7 bases match TRBD2. Germline V gives CDR1 MNHEY, CDR2 SVGAGI. Trimming cost V 0 bases and J 1 base; bases outside gene matches: 4. The CDR3 sequence is 16 residues long. CDR3 region: CASSYSRLAGTDTQYF. The CDR3 DNA reads as TGTGCCAGCAGTTACTCTCGGCTAGCGGGCACAGATACGCAGTATTTT.

The chain links TRBV5-4 to TRBJ2-2, with TRBD1 matching over 9 bases. The CDR3 runs to 16 residues. Germline V gene lookup returns CDR1 SGHNT and CDR2 YYREEE (reference sequence). The V segment lost 1 base and the J segment 1 base; nucleotides outside the gene matches: 2. Here the CDR3 reads CASSLKGQGNTGELFF. The CDR3 DNA follows: TGTGCCAGCAGCTTGAAGGGACAGGGGAACACCGGGGAGCTGTTTTTT.

The chain couples TRBV29-1 to TRBJ1-2; unclear D gene. V was shortened by 7 bases and J by 1 base, with 7 bases between the two germline ends. The CDR3 loop spans 11 amino acids. In germline, CDR1 is SQVTM, CDR2 ANQGSEA. Here the CDR3 DNA reads TGCAGCGGAGCCCTTAACTATGGCTACACCTTC. Translating it yields CSGALNYGYTF.

The chain employs TRBV6-6 and TRBJ2-1; 7 bases are shared with TRBD1. In germline, CDR1 is MNHNY, CDR2 SVGAGI (reference sequence). Unmatched junction bases numbered 8, after V lost 0 bases and J lost 9 bases. The CDR3 spans 15 residues. Here the CDR3 DNA reads TGTGCCAGCAGTTACTCCGGCCAGGGGGTAGGTGAGCAGTTCTTC. Translation gives CASSYSGQGVGEQFF.

The rearrangement uses TRBV10-3 and TRBJ2-3, with 7 bases lining up with TRBD1. The germline CDR1 and CDR2 sequences are ENHRY and SYGVKD. This CDR3 has 15 amino acids. V lost 0 bases and J lost 2; bases outside the gene matches: 2. This CDR3 reads CAISESGQTTDTQYF. Here the CDR3 DNA reads TGTGCCATCAGTGAGTCGGGACAGACCACAGATACGCAGTATTTT.